This entry describes one T cell receptor (beta chain). Its antigen is as yet unknown. This entry comes from a study of beta chain features in type 1 diabetes. The CDR3 spans 14 residues. CDR1 is MDHEN, CDR2 SYDVKM, per germline. V gave up 8 bases and J gave up 0 bases, with 8 bases separating them. Overall study findings and caveats: Researchers report that Type 1 diabetes patients had moderately but significantly shorter TCRB CDR3s across all four CD4+ subsets. Insertions were fewer and deletions more numerous at VDJ junctions in type 1 diabetes patients.

Expressed TCRB transcripts were sequenced, since all the RNA that had been isolated was reverse transcribed. TCRdb keeps only in-frame clones here, not all; method: immunoSEQ multiplex PCR. This sample has roughly 150,000 clones; roughly 9% occur once, and the top ten carry roughly 0.72%. This TCR came from a woman in her thirties with type 1 diabetes. The sequenced sample was central memory CD4+ T cells from blood. The rearrangement joins TRBV28 to TRBJ2-6; no clear D gene. The CDR3 region has the DNA TGTGCCAGCCATACACGCTCTGGGGCCAACGTCCTGACTTTC. This encodes CASHTRSGANVLTF.